The next 5 T cell receptor beta chains were all read from a single sample in a study of Graves' ophthalmopathy and Graves' hyperthyroidism. Using RNA transcripts, the TCR beta CDR3 regions were amplified. Investigators did first-round RT-PCR with HTBI primers, then second-round multiplex PCR. TCRdb reprocessed the multiplex PCR reads via MiXCR and lists one record per CDR3 protein. The sample lists over a million distinct CDR3 sequences, roughly two fifths occurring once. The sample comprised peripheral blood or thyroid tissue (not recorded which). These receptors were taken from an adult man with Graves' hyperthyroidism.

The chain is built from TRBV2 and TRBJ2-3; no definite D call. The V gene's germline CDR1 is SNHLY and CDR2 FYNNEI. Between the trimmed V and J ends, which lost 3 bases and 6 bases, there was a span of 10 bases. The CDR3 sequence is 13 residues long. The CDR3, as DNA: TGTGCCAGCAGTGATGCGATTACCGATACGCAGTATTTT. This gives the protein CASSDAITDTQYF.

There are a few counts of this clonotype. The V call is TRBV28, the J call TRBJ1-4; 10 nucleotides align to TRBD1. The length of the CDR3 is 16 residues. Germline V gene data show CDR1 as MDHEN and CDR2 as SYDVKM. With 5 bases clipped from V and 10 bases from J, the junction kept 13 bases outside the gene matches. The CDR3: CASSPTGGGLRGKLFF. The CDR3 DNA sequence: TGTGCCAGCAGTCCGACAGGGGGCGGGTTGCGCGGAAAACTGTTTTTT.

V and J are TRBV7-9 and TRBJ1-6; 7 bases map to TRBD1. Germline CDR1 reads SEHNR; CDR2 reads FQNEAQ (reference sequence). J lost 6 bases, V lost 1 base, and 15 bases had no gene match. This CDR3 has 19 amino acids. This CDR3 reads CASSLGGTDRGPVNSPLHF. CDR3 DNA: TGTGCCAGCAGCTTAGGTGGGACAGATCGCGGTCCGGTTAATTCACCCCTCCACTTT.

In this sample, this clonotype turned up once. A much bigger clone sits one base away, suggesting this may be a read error. The rearrangement joins TRBV7-8 to TRBJ1-5; D might be TRBD1 (6 bases). Germline values: CDR1 SGHVS, CDR2 FQNEAQ. The CDR3 spans 17 residues. This CDR3 is CASSLALPDSSNQPRHF. As DNA, the CDR3 is TGTGCCAGCAGCTTAGCCTTGCCGGACAGCAGCAATCAGCCCCGGCATTTT.

The gene calls are TRBV10-2 and TRBJ1-3; perhaps TRBD1 as D (5 bases). Germline CDR1 is WSHSY and CDR2 is SAAADI. V shed 6 bases and J shed 0 bases, with 9 bases lying between them. The CDR3 has 14 residues. The CDR3 reads CASRRGHSGNTIYF. The CDR3 region has the DNA TGCGCCAGCAGGCGGGGCCACTCTGGAAACACCATATATTTT.